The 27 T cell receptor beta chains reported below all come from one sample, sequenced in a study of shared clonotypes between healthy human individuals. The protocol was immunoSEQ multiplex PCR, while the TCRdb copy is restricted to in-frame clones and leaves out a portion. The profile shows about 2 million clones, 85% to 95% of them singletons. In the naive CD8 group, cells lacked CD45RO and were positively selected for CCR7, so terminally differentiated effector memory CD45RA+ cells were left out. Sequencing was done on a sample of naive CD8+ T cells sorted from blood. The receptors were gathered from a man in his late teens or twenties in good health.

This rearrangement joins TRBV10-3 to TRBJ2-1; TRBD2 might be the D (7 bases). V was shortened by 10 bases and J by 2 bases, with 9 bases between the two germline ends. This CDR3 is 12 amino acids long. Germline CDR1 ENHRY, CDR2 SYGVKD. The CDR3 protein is CATGGPYNEQFF. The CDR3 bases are TGTGCCACCGGGGGGCCCTACAATGAGCAGTTCTTC.

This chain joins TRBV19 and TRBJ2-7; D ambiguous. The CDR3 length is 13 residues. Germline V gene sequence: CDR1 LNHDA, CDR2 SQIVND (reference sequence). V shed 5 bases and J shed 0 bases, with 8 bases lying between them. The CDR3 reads CASSFRASYEQYF. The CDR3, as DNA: TGTGCCAGTAGTTTTAGGGCCTCCTACGAGCAGTACTTC.

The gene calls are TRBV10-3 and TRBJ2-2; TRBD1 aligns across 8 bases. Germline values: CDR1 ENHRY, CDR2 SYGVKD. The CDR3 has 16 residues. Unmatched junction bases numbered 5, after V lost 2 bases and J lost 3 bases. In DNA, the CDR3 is TGTGCCATCAGTGAGGAGGGCAGGGGGCACACCGGGGAGCTGTTTTTT. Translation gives CAISEEGRGHTGELFF.

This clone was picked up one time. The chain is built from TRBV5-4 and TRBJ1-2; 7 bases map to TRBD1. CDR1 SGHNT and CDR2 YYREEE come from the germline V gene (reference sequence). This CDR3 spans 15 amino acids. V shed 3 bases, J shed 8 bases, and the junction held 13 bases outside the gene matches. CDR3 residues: CASSYNRGFVEGYTF. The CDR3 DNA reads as TGTGCCAGCAGCTATAACAGGGGTTTTGTGGAGGGCTACACCTTC.

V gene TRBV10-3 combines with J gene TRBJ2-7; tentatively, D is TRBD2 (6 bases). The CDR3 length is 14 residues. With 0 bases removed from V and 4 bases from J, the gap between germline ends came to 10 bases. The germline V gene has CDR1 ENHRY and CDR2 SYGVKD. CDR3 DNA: TGTGCCATCAGTGAGTCGGCTAGCGCTTACGAGCAGTACTTC. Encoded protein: CAISESASAYEQYF.

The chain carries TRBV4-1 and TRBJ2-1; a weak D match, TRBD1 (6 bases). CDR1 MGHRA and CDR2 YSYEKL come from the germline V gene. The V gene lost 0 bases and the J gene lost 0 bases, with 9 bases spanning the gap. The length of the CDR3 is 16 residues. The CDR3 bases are TGCGCCAGCAGCCAAGATACAGGGCTCTCCTACAATGAGCAGTTCTTC. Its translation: CASSQDTGLSYNEQFF.

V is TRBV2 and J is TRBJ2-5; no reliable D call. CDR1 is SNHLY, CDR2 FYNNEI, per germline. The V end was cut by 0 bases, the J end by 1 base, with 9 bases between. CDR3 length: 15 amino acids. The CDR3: CASSEALDIQETQYF. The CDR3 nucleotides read TGTGCCAGCAGTGAAGCTTTAGATATCCAAGAGACCCAGTACTTC.

The CDR3 region is CAISAGVGTGFQKLFF. Here the CDR3 DNA reads TGTGCCATCAGTGCGGGTGTCGGGACAGGGTTCCAAAAACTGTTTTTT. The chain couples TRBV10-3 to TRBJ1-4; 9 bases map to TRBD1. The V and J ends lost 4 bases and 9 bases, in that order; junction bases with no gene match: 12. Germline-derived CDR1 and CDR2 are ENHRY and SYGVKD. The CDR3 runs 16 residues.

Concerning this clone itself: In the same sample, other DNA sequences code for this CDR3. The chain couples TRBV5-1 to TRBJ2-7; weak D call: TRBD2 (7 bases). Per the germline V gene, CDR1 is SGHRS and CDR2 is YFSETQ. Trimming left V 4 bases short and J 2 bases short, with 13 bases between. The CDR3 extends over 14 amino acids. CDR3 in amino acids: CASSPRGGPYEQYF. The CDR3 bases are TGCGCCAGCAGCCCGAGGGGGGGCCCCTACGAGCAGTACTTC.

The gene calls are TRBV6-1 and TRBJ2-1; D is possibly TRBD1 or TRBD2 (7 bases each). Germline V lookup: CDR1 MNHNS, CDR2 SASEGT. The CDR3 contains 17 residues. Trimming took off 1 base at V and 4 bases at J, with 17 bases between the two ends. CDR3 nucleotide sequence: TGTGCCAGCAGTGAAGTGGGGGGGGACAGAGGGTACAATGAGCAGTTCTTC. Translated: CASSEVGGDRGYNEQFF.

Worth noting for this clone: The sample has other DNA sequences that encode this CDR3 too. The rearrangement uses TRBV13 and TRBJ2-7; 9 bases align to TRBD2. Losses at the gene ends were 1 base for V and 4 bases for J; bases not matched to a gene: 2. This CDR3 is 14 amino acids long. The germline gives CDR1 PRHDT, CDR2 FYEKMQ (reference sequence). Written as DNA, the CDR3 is TGTGCCAGCAGCTTAGAAGCGGGAGGTTACGAGCAGTACTTC. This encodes CASSLEAGGYEQYF.

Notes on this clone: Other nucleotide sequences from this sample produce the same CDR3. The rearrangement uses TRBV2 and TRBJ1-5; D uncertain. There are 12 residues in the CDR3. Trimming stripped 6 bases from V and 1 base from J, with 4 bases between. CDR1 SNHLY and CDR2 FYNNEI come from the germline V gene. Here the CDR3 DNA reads TGTGCCAGCAGGGACAGCAATCAGCCCCAGCATTTT. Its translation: CASRDSNQPQHF. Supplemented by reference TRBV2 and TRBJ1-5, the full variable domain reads EPEVTQTPSHQVTQMGQEVILRCVPISNHLYFYWYRQILGQKVEFLVSFYNNEISEKSEIFDDQFSVERPDGSNFTLKIRSTKLEDSAMYFCASRDSNQPQHFGDGTRLSIL.

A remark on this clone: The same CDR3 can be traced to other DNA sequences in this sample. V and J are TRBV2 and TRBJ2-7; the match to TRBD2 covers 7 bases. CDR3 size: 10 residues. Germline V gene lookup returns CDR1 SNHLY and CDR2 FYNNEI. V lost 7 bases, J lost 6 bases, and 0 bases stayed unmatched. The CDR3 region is CASTGGEQYF. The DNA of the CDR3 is TGTGCCAGCACGGGGGGCGAGCAGTACTTC. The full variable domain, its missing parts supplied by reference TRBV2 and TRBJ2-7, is EPEVTQTPSHQVTQMGQEVILRCVPISNHLYFYWYRQILGQKVEFLVSFYNNEISEKSEIFDDQFSVERPDGSNFTLKIRSTKLEDSAMYFCASTGGEQYFGPGTRLTVT.

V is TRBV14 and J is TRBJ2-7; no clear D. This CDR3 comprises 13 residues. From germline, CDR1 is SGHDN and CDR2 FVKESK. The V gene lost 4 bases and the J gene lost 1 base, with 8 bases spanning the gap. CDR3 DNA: TGTGCCAGCAGCCCTGGACCATCCTACGAGCAGTACTTC. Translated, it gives CASSPGPSYEQYF.

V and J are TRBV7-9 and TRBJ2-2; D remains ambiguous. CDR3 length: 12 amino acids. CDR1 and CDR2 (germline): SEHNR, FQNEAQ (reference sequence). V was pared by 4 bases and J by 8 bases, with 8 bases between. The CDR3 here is CASSSIWGELFF. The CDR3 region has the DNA TGTGCCAGCAGCTCTATCTGGGGGGAGCTGTTTTTT.

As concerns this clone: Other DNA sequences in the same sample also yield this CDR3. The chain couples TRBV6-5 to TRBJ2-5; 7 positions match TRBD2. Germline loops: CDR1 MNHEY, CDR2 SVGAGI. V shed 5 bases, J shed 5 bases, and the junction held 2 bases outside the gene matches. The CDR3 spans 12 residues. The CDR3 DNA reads TGTGCCAGCAGTCCGGGGGGTGAGACCCAGTACTTC. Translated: CASSPGGETQYF.

The CDR3 nucleotides are TGTGCCAGCTCCCAACAGGGGGCGGACACTGAAGCTTTCTTT. Protein product: CASSQQGADTEAFF. The chain is built from TRBV7-3 and TRBJ1-1; 9 nucleotides align to TRBD1. This CDR3 has 14 amino acids. Germline V gene data show CDR1 as SGHTA and CDR2 as FQGTGA. Losses at the gene ends were 8 bases for V and 3 bases for J; bases not matched to a gene: 7.

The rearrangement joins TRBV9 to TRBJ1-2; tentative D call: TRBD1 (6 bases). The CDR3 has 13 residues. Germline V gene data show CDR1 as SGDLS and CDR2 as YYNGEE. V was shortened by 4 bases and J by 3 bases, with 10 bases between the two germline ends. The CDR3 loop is CASSSRTDYGYTF. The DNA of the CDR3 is TGTGCCAGCAGCTCCCGGACAGACTATGGCTACACCTTC.

The CDR3 is CASRERDRVTDTQYF. In DNA form, the CDR3 reads TGTGCCAGCAGGGAAAGGGACAGGGTGACAGATACGCAGTATTTT. This chain uses TRBV5-4 with TRBJ2-3, with 9 bases matching TRBD1. The CDR3 is 15 residues long. The V gene end was trimmed by 5 bases and the J gene end by 3 bases; junction bases not matched to a gene: 7. Germline-derived CDR1 and CDR2 are SGHNT and YYREEE (reference sequence).

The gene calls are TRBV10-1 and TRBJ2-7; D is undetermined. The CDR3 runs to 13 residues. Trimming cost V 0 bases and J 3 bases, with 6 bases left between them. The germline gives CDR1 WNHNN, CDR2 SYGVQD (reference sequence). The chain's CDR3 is CASSESSLYEQYF. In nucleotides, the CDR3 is TGCGCCAGCAGTGAGTCCAGTCTCTACGAGCAGTACTTC.

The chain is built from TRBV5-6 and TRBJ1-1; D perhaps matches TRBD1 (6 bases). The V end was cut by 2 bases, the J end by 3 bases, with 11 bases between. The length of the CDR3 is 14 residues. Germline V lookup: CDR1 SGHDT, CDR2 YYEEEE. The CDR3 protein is CASSLGGFHTEAFF. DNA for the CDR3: TGTGCCAGCAGCTTAGGGGGATTTCACACTGAAGCTTTCTTT.

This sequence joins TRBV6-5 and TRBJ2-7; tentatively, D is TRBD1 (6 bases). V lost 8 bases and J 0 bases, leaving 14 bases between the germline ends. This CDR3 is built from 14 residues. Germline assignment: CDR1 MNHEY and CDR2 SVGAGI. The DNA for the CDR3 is TGTGCCAGCTCCCGGGGACATAGCTCCTACGAGCAGTACTTC. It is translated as CASSRGHSSYEQYF.

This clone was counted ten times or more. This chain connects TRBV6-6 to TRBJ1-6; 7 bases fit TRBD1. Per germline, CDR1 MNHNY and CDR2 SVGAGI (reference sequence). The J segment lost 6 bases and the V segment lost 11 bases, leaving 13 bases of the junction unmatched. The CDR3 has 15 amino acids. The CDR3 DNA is TGTGCCTATTTGCGGGACAGCTTTTTTAATTCACCCCTCCACTTT. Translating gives CAYLRDSFFNSPLHF.

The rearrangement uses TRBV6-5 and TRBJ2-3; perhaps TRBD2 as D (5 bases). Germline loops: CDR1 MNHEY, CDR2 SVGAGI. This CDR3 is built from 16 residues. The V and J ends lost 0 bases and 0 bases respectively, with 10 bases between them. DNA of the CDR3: TGTGCCAGCAGTTACTCTCCGGGATCTAGCACAGATACGCAGTATTTT. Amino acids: CASSYSPGSSTDTQYF.

DNA for the CDR3: TGCGCCAGCAGCCAAGGAGAACAGGCCTCCTACGAGCAGTACTTC. Residues: CASSQGEQASYEQYF. The chain uses TRBV4-1 and TRBJ2-7, with D perhaps TRBD1 (5 bases). CDR1 and CDR2 from the germline V gene are MGHRA and YSYEKL. CDR3 size: 15 residues. V gave up 1 base and J gave up 0 bases, with 10 bases separating them.

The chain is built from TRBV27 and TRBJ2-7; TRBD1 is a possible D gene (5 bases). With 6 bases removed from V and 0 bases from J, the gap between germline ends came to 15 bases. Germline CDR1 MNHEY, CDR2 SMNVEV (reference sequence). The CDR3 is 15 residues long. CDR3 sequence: CASSWGQDPSYEQYF. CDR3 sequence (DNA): TGTGCCAGCAGCTGGGGCCAGGACCCCTCCTACGAGCAGTACTTC.

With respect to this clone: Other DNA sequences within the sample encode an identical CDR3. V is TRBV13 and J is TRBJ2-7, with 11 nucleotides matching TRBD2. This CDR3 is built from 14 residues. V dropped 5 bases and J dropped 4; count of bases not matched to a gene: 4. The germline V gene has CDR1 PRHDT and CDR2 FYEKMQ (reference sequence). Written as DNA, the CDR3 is TGTGCCAGCAGCCCCGGGACTAGCGGATACGAGCAGTACTTC. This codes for CASSPGTSGYEQYF.